The 6 T cell receptor beta chains below were found in one sample sequenced in a study of follicular helper T cells after annual influenza vaccination (dated 2017 in TCRdb). The library came from the immunoSEQ multiplex PCR assay. Not all clones reach the TCRdb copy of this immuneACCESS table, which keeps in-frame sequences only. Checked studies attribute under half of the gap to unresolved V genes and leave the rest unexplained. The sample yields about 7,800 clones; 75% to 90% were counted once. The ten largest clones take up about 1.8% of the sample. Taken with the paper, the label for time point translates to: 2014-2015 season, 7 days after vaccination. The input for sequencing was CXCR5+ CD38- circulating T follicular helper cells from blood, taken 7 days after influenza vaccination. The label giving this sample's cell subset or site can be read as: circulating Tfh, non-naive CD4+CXCR5+PD-1+ (ICOS+CD38+ or ICOS-CD38-). Receptor source: an adult who received the influenza vaccine.

The gene calls are TRBV19 and TRBJ2-1; D gene ambiguous. This CDR3 is built from 13 residues. V was cut by 5 bases and J by 1 base, with 6 bases left in between. Germline assignment: CDR1 LNHDA and CDR2 SQIVND (reference sequence). The CDR3 reads CASSVGSYNEQFF. The DNA of the CDR3 is TGTGCCAGTAGTGTGGGGTCCTACAATGAGCAGTTCTTC.

This sequence joins TRBV18 and TRBJ1-4; perhaps TRBD1 as D (5 bases). Germline V gene sequence: CDR1 KGHSH, CDR2 LQKENI. CDR3 length equals 11 residues. V lost 5 bases and J lost 8, with 6 bases in between. CDR3 protein: CASSGAEKLFF. In nucleotides, the CDR3 is TGTGCCAGCTCAGGGGCCGAAAAACTGTTTTTT.

The gene calls are TRBV30 and TRBJ2-7, with a weak D call TRBD1 (5 bases). Between the trimmed V and J ends, which lost 4 bases and 0 bases, there was a span of 16 bases. The CDR3 is 15 amino acids. From germline, CDR1 is GTSNPN and CDR2 SVGIG (reference sequence). CDR3 loop: CAWTYRGPSSYEQYF. DNA of the CDR3: TGTGCCTGGACGTATAGGGGCCCTAGCTCCTACGAGCAGTACTTC.

V is TRBV5-1 and J is TRBJ2-3; D may be TRBD2 (6 bases). CDR1 SGHRS and CDR2 YFSETQ come from the germline V gene. This CDR3 is 15 amino acids long. V lost 4 bases to trimming and J lost 2 bases, with 14 bases between them. This CDR3 is CASSPGTHNTDTQYF. The CDR3 coding sequence is TGCGCCAGCAGCCCCGGGACTCATAACACAGATACGCAGTATTTT.

This clone was seen a single time. The chain combines TRBV4-3 with TRBJ1-3; D gene unclear. CDR1 and CDR2 (germline): LGHNA, YSLEER. Trimming left V 3 bases short and J 1 base short, with 19 bases between. This CDR3 spans 18 amino acids. CDR3 sequence reads: CASSHPSRTILSGNTIYF. CDR3 coding DNA: TGCGCCAGCAGCCACCCATCTCGGACGATCTTGTCTGGAAACACCATATATTTT.

This chain joins TRBV6-6 and TRBJ2-1; tentatively, D is TRBD2 (6 bases). The CDR3 length is 14 residues. The germline gives CDR1 MNHNY, CDR2 SVGAGI (reference sequence). Trimming cost V 7 bases and J 4 bases, with 14 bases left between them. CDR3 in amino acids: CASNSLSGYNEQFF. CDR3 sequence (DNA): TGTGCCAGCAACAGCCTTAGCGGTTACAATGAGCAGTTCTTC.